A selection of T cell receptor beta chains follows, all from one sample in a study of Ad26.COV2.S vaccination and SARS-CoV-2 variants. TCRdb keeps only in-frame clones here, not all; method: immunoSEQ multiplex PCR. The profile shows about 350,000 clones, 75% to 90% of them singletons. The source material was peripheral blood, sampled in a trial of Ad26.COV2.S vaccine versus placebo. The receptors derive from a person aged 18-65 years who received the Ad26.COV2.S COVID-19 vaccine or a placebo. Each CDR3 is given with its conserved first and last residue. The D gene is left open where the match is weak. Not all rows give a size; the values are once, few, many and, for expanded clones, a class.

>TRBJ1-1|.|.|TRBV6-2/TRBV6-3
CASSSHYGQNTEAFF
TGTGCCAGCAGTTCGCATTACGGACAGAACACTGAAGCTTTCTTT
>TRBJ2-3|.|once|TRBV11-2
CASSLDWESTDTQYF
TGTGCCAGCAGCTTAGATTGGGAGAGCACAGATACGCAGTATTTT
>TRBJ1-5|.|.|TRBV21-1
CASSKTEDSNQPQHF
TGTGCCAGCAGCAAAACAGAGGATAGCAATCAGCCCCAGCATTTT
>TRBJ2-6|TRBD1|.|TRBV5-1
CASSSDDRGRTGANVLTF
TGCGCCAGCAGCTCTGATGACAGGGGGCGGACCGGGGCCAACGTCCTGACTTTC
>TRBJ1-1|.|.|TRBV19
CASSIGITGEAEAFF
TGTGCCAGTAGTATAGGGATTACCGGGGAGGCTGAAGCTTTCTTT
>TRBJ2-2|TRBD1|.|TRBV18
CASSPWTGRNTGELFF
TGTGCCAGCTCACCCTGGACAGGGAGGAACACCGGGGAGCTGTTTTTT
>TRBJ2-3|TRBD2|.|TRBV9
CASSGRGGGDTQYF
TGTGCCAGCAGCGGCCGGGGGGGCGGAGATACGCAGTATTTT
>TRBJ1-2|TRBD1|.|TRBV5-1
CASSPGQGNYGYTF
TGCGCCAGCAGCCCCGGACAGGGGAACTATGGCTACACCTTC
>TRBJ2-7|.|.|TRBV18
CASSPHGGSYEQYF
TGTGCCAGCTCACCCCACGGGGGCTCCTACGAGCAGTACTTC
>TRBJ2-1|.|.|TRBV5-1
CASSFTYNEQFF
TGCGCCAGCAGCTTCACCTACAATGAGCAGTTCTTC
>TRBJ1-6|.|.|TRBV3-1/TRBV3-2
CASSQEVSPLHF
TGTGCCAGCAGCCAAGAGGTCTCACCCCTCCACTTT
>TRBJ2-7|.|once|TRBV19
CASSISGVRPTYEQYF
TGTGCCAGTAGTATTTCGGGGGTCCGCCCCACCTACGAGCAGTACTTC
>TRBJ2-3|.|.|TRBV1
CTSSPPRWGGLDTQYF
TGCACCAGCAGCCCTCCCAGATGGGGGGGGTTAGATACGCAGTATTTT
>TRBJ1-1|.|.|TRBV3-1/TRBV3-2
CASSQRAEGLTAEAFF
TGTGCCAGCAGCCAAAGGGCGGAGGGGCTTACGGCTGAAGCTTTCTTT
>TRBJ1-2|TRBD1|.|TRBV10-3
CAISAGQGAYGYTF
TGTGCCATCAGTGCAGGACAGGGGGCTTATGGCTACACCTTC
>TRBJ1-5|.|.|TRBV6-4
CASSSQENQPQHF
TGTGCCAGCTCATCGCAGGAAAATCAGCCCCAGCATTTT
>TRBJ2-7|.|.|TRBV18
CASSPPAPYEQYF
TGTGCCAGCTCACCCCCAGCCCCCTACGAGCAGTACTTC
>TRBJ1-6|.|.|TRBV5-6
CASSWNKGVLYSPLHF
TGTGCCAGCAGCTGGAACAAGGGGGTCCTATATTCACCCCTCCACTTT
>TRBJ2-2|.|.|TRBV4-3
CASSLGTNTGELFF
TGCGCCAGCAGCCTCGGGACTAACACCGGGGAGCTGTTTTTT
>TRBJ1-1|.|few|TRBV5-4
CASSLAGGPNTEAFF
TGTGCCAGCAGCTTGGCGGGGGGCCCGAACACTGAAGCTTTCTTT
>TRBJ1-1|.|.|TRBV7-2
CASSLEAPRTEAFF
TGTGCCAGCAGCTTAGAGGCCCCGAGGACTGAAGCTTTCTTT
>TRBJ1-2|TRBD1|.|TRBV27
CASSRDRGAYGYTF
TGTGCCAGCAGTCGGGACAGGGGAGCCTATGGCTACACCTTC
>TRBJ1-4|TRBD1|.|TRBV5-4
CASSLRTGATEKLFF
TGTGCCAGCAGCCTACGGACAGGGGCTACGGAAAAACTGTTTTTT
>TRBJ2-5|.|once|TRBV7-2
CASSLDRGIETQYF
TGTGCCAGCAGCTTAGATCGGGGCATTGAGACCCAGTACTTC
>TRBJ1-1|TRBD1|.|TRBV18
CASSLSRTGGNTEAFF
TGTGCCAGCTCACTCAGTCGGACAGGGGGTAACACTGAAGCTTTCTTT
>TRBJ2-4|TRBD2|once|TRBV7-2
CASSLSGTTRNIQYF
TGTGCCAGCAGCTTGTCCGGGACTACACGAAACATTCAGTACTTC
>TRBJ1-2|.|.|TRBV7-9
CASSPTGFYGYTF
TGTGCCAGCAGCCCGACAGGTTTCTATGGCTACACCTTC
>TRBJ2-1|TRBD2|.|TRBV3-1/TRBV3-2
CASSRRTSGTDGNEQFF
TGTGCCAGCAGCCGTCGGACTAGCGGGACTGACGGAAATGAGCAGTTCTTC
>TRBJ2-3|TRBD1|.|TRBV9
CASSVAPGQGTDTQYF
TGTGCCAGCAGCGTAGCCCCGGGACAGGGCACAGATACGCAGTATTTT
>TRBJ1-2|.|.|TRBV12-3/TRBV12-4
CASSTSNYGYTF
TGTGCCAGCAGTACGAGTAACTATGGCTACACCTTC
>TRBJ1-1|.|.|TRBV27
CASSLRGSLVNTEAFF
TGTGCCAGCAGTTTACGAGGAAGTTTGGTGAACACTGAAGCTTTCTTT
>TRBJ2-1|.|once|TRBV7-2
CASSFIGGLFNEQFF
TGTGCCAGCAGCTTTATAGGGGGTTTATTCAATGAGCAGTTCTTC
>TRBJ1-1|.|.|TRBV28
CASSPLSLWGRLNTEAFF
TGTGCCAGCAGTCCACTGTCTTTATGGGGGAGGCTGAACACTGAAGCTTTCTTT
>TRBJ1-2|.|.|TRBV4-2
CASSGATGLEEYGYTF
TGTGCCAGCAGCGGTGCTACAGGGTTGGAGGAATATGGCTACACCTTC
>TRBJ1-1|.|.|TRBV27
CASSSEDSSNTEAFF
TGTGCCAGCAGTTCTGAGGACAGCTCGAACACTGAAGCTTTCTTT
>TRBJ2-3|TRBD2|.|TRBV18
CASRPLAVGSDTQYF
TGTGCCAGCAGACCCCTAGCGGTGGGTTCAGATACGCAGTATTTT
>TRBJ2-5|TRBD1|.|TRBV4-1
CASSARSTGDRETQYF
TGCGCCAGCAGCGCAAGATCGACAGGGGACCGAGAGACCCAGTACTTC
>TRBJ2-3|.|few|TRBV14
CASSQDRSADTQYF
TGTGCCAGCAGCCAAGATCGATCCGCAGATACGCAGTATTTT
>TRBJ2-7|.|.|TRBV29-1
CSVATGSSSYEQYF
TGCAGCGTTGCGACAGGCTCTAGCTCCTACGAGCAGTACTTC
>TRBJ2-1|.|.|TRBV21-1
CASSKAGDSPYNEQFF
TGTGCCAGCAGCAAAGCAGGGGACAGTCCATACAATGAGCAGTTCTTC
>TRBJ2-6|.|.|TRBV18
CASSPDVGANVLTF
TGTGCCAGCTCACCAGACGTTGGGGCCAACGTCCTGACTTTC
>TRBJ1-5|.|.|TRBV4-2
CASSQTPGTLKEPQHF
TGTGCCAGCAGCCAGACCCCCGGGACTCTCAAGGAGCCCCAGCATTTT
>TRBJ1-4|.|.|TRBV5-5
CASSLDWVNEKLFF
TGTGCCAGCAGCTTGGATTGGGTTAATGAAAAACTGTTTTTT
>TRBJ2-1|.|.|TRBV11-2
CASSSGPNGGKFF
TGTGCCAGCAGCTCGGGACCGAATGGGGGCAAGTTCTTC
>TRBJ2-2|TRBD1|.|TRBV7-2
CASIPRRKSGGTAGELFF
TGTGCCAGCATCCCCCGGAGAAAATCAGGGGGAACGGCCGGGGAGCTGTTTTTT
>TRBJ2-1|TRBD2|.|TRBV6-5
CASTSGGNEQFF
TGTGCCAGCACGAGCGGGGGGAATGAGCAGTTCTTC
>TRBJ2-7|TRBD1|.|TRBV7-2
CASSFGQALSYEQYF
TGTGCCAGCAGCTTCGGACAGGCCCTCTCCTACGAGCAGTACTTC
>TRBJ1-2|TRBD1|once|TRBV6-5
CASSRDSAKYGYTF
TGTGCCAGCAGCCGGGACAGCGCCAAGTATGGCTACACCTTC
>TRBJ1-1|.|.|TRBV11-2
CASSLSGGNTEAFF
TGTGCCAGCAGCTTAAGCGGAGGGAACACTGAAGCTTTCTTT